This T cell receptor (beta chain) was found in a study of metastatic and nonmetastatic thyroid tumors. On the study more broadly: Malignant thyroid and benign thyroid patients provided blood and tumor or nodule tissue whose repertoires were compared. Study conclusions and caveats: In blood and tumor, TCR beta diversity was reportedly significantly higher in malignant thyroid tumors than in benign nodules.

Patients were all untreated before their thyroid surgery. This CDR3 has 13 amino acids. Trimming removed 7 bases from V and 9 bases from J, with 16 bases in between. In the original workflow: A classifier of distant metastasis in papillary thyroid cancer was built from CDR3 differences (across clinicopathological groups). TCRdb re-called clones from the PCR reads using MiXCR. The V and J calls were determined by TCRdb, not by the authors. The profile shows around 65,000 clones, approximately 15% of them singletons. This clone was counted between two and nine times. The antigen is not known. The sequencing input was blood. V and J are TRBV12-3 or TRBV12-4 and TRBJ1-5; no reliable D call. This clonotype originated in a male donor with papillary thyroid cancer or a benign thyroid nodule (not recorded which). Some clones in this sample may be carry-over from other donors' samples. CDR3 sequence (DNA): TGTGCCAGCACCGCCCCCGGGTACGGGCCCCAGCATTTT. This sequence encodes CASTAPGYGPQHF.